This record looks at one TCR beta chain sequence and its context. Trimming removed 6 bases at V and 5 bases at J, with 10 bases between. This CDR3 region has 12 residues. Germline V gene sequence: CDR1 MNHEY, CDR2 SMNVEV (reference sequence). The data belong to a study of cytomegalovirus exposure and HLA in healthy donors. With 60 Vbeta and 13 Jbeta primers, the PCR was carried out. Only in-frame clones appear in the TCRdb table, and some are missing; sequencing was by immunoSEQ multiplex PCR. The table shows 170,000 or so clones, with more than 60% occurring only once. The specimen sequenced was PBMCs. The origin of this receptor is a woman aged 55-69 years in good health and CMV-seropositive. The chain recombines TRBV27 with TRBJ1-1, with TRBD1 as a possible D gene (6 bases). The CDR3 reads CASSPTGTEAFF. The DNA for the CDR3 is TGTGCCAGCAGCCCTACAGGGACTGAAGCTTTCTTT.